A selection of T cell receptor beta chains follows, all from one sample in a study of T cell repertoires in cytomegalovirus infection. Each CDR3 protein is one row after TCRdb ran MiXCR on the reads. In the table there are about 190,000 distinct CDR3 sequences, 28% of which are singletons. Sequenced: PBMCs. Source of these receptors: a human donor in good health (CMV status not recorded). Some clones in this sample may be carry-over from other donors' samples. CDR3s include the opening cysteine and the closing phenylalanine or tryptophan. A clone size is listed for some rows: how often the clone was seen (once, few, many), or a class if it is expanded.

>TRBV4-1|few|TRBJ1-2
CASSQADRSLGYTF
>TRBV7-2|many|TRBJ1-3
CASSLAGTSSGNTIYF
>TRBV12-3/TRBV12-4|few|TRBJ1-2
CASSLMGQGIDGYTF
>TRBV25-1|-|TRBJ1-2
CASSDRRAMNGYTF
>TRBV7-9|-|TRBJ1-2
CAGLGTQSGYGYTF
>TRBV6-2/TRBV6-3|few|TRBJ1-5
CASNLGTGVSGNQPQHF
>TRBV6-6|few|TRBJ1-2
CASSPKTGQGYTF
>TRBV20-1|-|TRBJ1-3
CSAHRGTTGNTIYF
>TRBV7-2|many|TRBJ2-7
CASSLLGGGYEQYF
>TRBV15|-|TRBJ2-5
CATSRDSMGREETQYF
>TRBV6-5|-|TRBJ2-5
CAVQEERGETQYF
>TRBV15|few|TRBJ1-1
CATSRDRGRGPDTEAFF
>TRBV2|few|TRBJ1-1
CASSPSGTGSSSEAFF
>TRBV7-9|-|TRBJ2-7
CASSFERSYEQYF
>TRBV12-3/TRBV12-4|many|TRBJ2-1
CASSLLAGGDYNEQFF
>TRBV7-6|many|TRBJ2-6
CASSRDLPGANVLTF
>TRBV7-8|many|TRBJ2-1
CASSPGGALSYNEQFF
>TRBV7-8|many|TRBJ2-5
CASSLRGTETQYF
>TRBV2|-|TRBJ1-1
CARTGQGGTEAFF
>TRBV30|-|TRBJ1-1
CAWSPRDLEAFF
>TRBV12-5|few|TRBJ2-1
CASGPGQEHNEQFF
>TRBV4-1|-|TRBJ1-1
CASSQVTGGAAEAFF
>TRBV6-5|few|TRBJ1-4
CASRRTKNRGGEKLFF
>TRBV7-2|many|TRBJ2-2
CASSSVIQGNGELFF
>TRBV7-2|many|TRBJ2-7
CASTRGGSTYEQYF
>TRBV7-6|few|TRBJ2-1
CASSSGGLAGEQFF
>TRBV12-3/TRBV12-4|few|TRBJ1-2
CASRPGTSYGYTF
>TRBV4-2|few|TRBJ1-2
CASSQDVQDSAGYTF
>TRBV6-2/TRBV6-3|few|TRBJ2-2
CASSSSGGRTGELFF
>TRBV11-2|many|TRBJ2-5
CASSPLTGGQETQYF
>TRBV20-1|-|TRBJ1-5
CSASRGGNQPQHF
>TRBV5-1|few|TRBJ2-3
CASSLGQASDTQYF
>TRBV5-6|-|TRBJ2-7
CASSSGGAFHEQYF
>TRBV12-3/TRBV12-4|many|TRBJ1-2
CASSFVGGRNYGYTF
>TRBV7-2|few|TRBJ2-1
CASSLPGLAGGRAYNEQFF
>TRBV12-3/TRBV12-4|-|TRBJ1-2
CASSLWVWGTPYGYTF
>TRBV3-1|few|TRBJ1-3
CASRATGGIFGNTIYF
>TRBV20-1|-|TRBJ1-1
CSARERLFEAFF
>TRBV7-3|-|TRBJ1-6
CASSLTGTGSPLHF
>TRBV12-3/TRBV12-4|-|TRBJ1-5
CASKVGDLSNQPQHF
>TRBV20-1|-|TRBJ2-5
CSARLFGTSGSVETQYF
>TRBV2|few|TRBJ2-7
CASSEETGAWYEQYF
>TRBV19|-|TRBJ1-1
CASIRAGLMNTEAFF
>TRBV20-1|-|TRBJ2-7
CSARPPTTSKPDEQYF
>TRBV7-2|many|TRBJ2-3
CASRPRGAITDTQYF
>TRBV7-2|-|TRBJ2-3
CASSSSGGNTDTQYF
>TRBV7-8|-|TRBJ1-2
CASSSELTTGGNGYTF
>TRBV4-1|-|TRBJ2-7
CASSQDEVAGEGGYEQYF
>TRBV7-2|few|TRBJ2-3
CASSGGTSGLTDTQYF